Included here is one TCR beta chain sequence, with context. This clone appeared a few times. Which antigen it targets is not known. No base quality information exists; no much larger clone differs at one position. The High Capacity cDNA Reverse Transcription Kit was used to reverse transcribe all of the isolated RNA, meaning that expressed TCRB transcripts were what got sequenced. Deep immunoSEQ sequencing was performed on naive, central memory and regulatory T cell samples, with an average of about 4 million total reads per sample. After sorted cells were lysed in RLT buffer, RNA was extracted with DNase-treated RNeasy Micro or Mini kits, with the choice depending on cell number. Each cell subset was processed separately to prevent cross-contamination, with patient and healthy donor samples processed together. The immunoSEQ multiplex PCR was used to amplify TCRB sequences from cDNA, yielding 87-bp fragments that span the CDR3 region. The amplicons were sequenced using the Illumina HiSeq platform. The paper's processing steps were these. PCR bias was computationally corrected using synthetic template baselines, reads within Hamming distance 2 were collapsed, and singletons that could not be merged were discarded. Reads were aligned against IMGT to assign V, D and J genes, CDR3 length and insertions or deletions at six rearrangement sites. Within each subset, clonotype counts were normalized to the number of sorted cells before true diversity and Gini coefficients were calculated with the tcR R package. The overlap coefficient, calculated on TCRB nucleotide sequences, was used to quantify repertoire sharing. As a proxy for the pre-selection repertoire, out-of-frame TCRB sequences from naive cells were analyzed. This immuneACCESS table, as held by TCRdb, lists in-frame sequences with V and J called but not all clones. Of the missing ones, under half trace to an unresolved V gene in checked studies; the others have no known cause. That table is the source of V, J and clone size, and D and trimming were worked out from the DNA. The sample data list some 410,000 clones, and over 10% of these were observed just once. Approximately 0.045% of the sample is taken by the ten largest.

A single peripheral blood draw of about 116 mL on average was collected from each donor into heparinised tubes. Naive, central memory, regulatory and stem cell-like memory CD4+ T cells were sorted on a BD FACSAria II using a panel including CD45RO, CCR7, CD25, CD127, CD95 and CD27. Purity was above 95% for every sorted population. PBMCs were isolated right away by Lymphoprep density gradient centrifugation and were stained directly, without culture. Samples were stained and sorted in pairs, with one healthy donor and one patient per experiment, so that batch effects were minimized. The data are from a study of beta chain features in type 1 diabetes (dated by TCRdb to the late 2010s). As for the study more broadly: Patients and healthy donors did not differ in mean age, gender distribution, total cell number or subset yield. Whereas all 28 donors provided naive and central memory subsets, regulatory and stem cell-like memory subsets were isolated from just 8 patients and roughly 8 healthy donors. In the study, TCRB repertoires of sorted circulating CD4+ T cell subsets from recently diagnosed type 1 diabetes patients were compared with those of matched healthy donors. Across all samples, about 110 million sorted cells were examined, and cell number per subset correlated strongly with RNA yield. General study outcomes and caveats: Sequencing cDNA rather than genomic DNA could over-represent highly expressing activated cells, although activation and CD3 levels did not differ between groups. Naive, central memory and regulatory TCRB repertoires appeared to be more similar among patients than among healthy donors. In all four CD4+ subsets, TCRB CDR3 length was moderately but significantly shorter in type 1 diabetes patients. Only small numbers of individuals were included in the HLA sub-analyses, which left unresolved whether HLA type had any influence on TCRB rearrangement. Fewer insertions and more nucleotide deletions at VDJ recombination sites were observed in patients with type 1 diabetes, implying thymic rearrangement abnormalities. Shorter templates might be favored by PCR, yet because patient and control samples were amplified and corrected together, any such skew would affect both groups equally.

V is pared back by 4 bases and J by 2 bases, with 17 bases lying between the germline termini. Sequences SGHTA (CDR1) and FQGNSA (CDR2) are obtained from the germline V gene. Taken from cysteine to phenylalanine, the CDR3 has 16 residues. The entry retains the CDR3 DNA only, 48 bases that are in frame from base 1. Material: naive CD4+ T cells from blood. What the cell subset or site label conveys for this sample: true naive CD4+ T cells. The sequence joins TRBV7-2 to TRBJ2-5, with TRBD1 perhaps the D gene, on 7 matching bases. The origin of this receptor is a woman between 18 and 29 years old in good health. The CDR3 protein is CASSSPVRGAQETQYF. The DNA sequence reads TGTGCCAGCAGCTCACCGGTCAGGGGGGCACAAGAGACCCAGTACTTC.